This paragraph covers one T cell receptor (beta chain) sequence. There is no known antigen for this receptor. No base qualities exist here, and no much larger clone lies one base off it. From the germline V gene, CDR1 is SGHRS and CDR2 is YFSETQ. There are 17 amino acids in the CDR3, from cysteine to phenylalanine inclusive. The read is trimmed to its CDR3 DNA, 51 bases read in frame from base 1. Relative to germline, V is missing 5 bases and J is missing 2 bases, with 13 bases of the junction outside any gene match. The data belong to a study of beta chain features in type 1 diabetes (dated by TCRdb to about 2018). Some background on the complete study: Mean age, gender distribution, total cell number and subset yield did not differ between patients and healthy donors. Across all samples, some 100,000,000 sorted cells were examined, and cell number per subset correlated strongly with RNA yield. In the study, TCRB repertoires of sorted circulating CD4+ T cell subsets from recently diagnosed type 1 diabetes patients were compared with those of matched healthy donors. Regulatory and stem cell-like memory subsets were isolated from only 8 patients and about 8 healthy donors, whereas naive and central memory subsets came from all 30 or so donors. The paper as a whole reports these results and caveats: At VDJ recombination sites, patients with type 1 diabetes made fewer insertions and deleted more nucleotides, a pattern implying thymic rearrangement abnormalities. A moderate but significant shortening of TCRB CDR3 length was observed in type 1 diabetes patients in all four CD4+ subsets. Because cDNA was sequenced instead of genomic DNA, highly expressing activated cells could be over-represented, though the groups showed no difference in activation or CD3 levels. PCR may preferentially amplify shorter templates, but because patient and control samples were amplified and corrected together, any resulting skew would affect both groups equally. Only small numbers of individuals were included in the HLA sub-analyses, which left unresolved whether HLA type had any influence on TCRB rearrangement. Naive, central memory and regulatory TCRB repertoires appeared more similar among patients than among healthy donors.

From each donor, a single peripheral blood sample of about 120 mL on average was drawn into heparinised tubes. Naive, central memory, regulatory and stem cell-like memory CD4+ T cells were sorted on a BD FACSAria II using a panel including CD45RO, CCR7, CD25, CD127, CD95 and CD27. Every sorted population had a purity above 98%. PBMCs were isolated right away by Lymphoprep density gradient centrifugation and were stained directly, without culture. So that batch effects would be minimized, each experiment stained and sorted samples in pairs, pairing one healthy donor with one patient. The entire isolated RNA was reverse transcribed using the High Capacity cDNA Reverse Transcription Kit, and thus expressed TCRB transcripts were sequenced. Deep immunoSEQ sequencing was performed on naive, central memory and regulatory T cell samples, with an average of roughly 3.6 million total reads per sample. After sorted cells were lysed in RLT buffer, RNA was extracted with DNase-treated RNeasy Micro or Mini kits, with the choice depending on cell number. To prevent cross-contamination, each cell subset was processed individually, whereas patient and healthy donor samples were processed jointly. Using the immunoSEQ multiplex PCR, TCRB sequences were amplified from cDNA into 87-bp fragments spanning the CDR3 region. Sequencing of the amplicons was performed on the Illumina HiSeq platform. On the study's bioinformatics: PCR bias was corrected computationally using synthetic template baselines, and reads within Hamming distance 2 were collapsed, with unmergeable singletons discarded. Reads were aligned against IMGT so that V, D and J genes, CDR3 length and insertions or deletions at six rearrangement sites could be assigned. Clonotype counts were normalized to sorted cell number within each subset before computing true diversity and Gini coefficients with the tcR R package. The overlap coefficient, calculated on TCRB nucleotide sequences, was used to measure repertoire sharing. Out-of-frame TCRB sequences from naive cells were analyzed to stand in for the pre-selection repertoire. Held by TCRdb, this immuneACCESS table contains in-frame sequences only and omits some clones. Under half of the omission traces to an unresolved V gene where checked; the cause of the rest is unknown. V and J calls and clone size come straight from that table; D and trimming were deduced from the DNA. The sample profile shows about 710,000 clones; around 15% of them were found once. Approximately 0.042% of the sample is held by the ten biggest clonotypes.

The sample consisted of naive CD4+ T cells from blood. Explained via the paper, the cell subset or site label denotes: true naive CD4+ T cells. The rearranged chain carries TRBV5-1 and TRBJ2-5; TRBD2 matches 9 bases in the middle. This TCR derives from a man aged 18 to 30 with type 1 diabetes. The CDR3 protein is CASRRRLAGKIQETQYF. The DNA sequence is given as TGCGCCAGCAGACGTAGGCTAGCGGGGAAGATTCAAGAGACCCAGTACTTC.